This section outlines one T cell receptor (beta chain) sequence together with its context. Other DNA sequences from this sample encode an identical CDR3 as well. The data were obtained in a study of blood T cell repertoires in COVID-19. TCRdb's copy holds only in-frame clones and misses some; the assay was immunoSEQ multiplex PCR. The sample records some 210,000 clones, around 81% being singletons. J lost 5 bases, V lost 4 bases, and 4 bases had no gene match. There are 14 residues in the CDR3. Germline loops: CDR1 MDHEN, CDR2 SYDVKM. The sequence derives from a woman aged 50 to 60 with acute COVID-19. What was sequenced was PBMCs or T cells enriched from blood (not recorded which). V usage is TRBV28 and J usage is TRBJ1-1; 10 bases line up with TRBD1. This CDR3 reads CASSSRTGGTEAFF. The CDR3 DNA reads TGTGCCAGCAGTTCCAGGACAGGGGGGACTGAAGCTTTCTTT. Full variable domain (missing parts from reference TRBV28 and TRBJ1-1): DVKVTQSSRYLVKRTGEKVFLECVQDMDHENMFWYRQDPGLGLRLIYFSYDVKMKEKGDIPEGYSVSREKKERFSLILESASTNQTSMYLCASSSRTGGTEAFFGQGTRLTVV.